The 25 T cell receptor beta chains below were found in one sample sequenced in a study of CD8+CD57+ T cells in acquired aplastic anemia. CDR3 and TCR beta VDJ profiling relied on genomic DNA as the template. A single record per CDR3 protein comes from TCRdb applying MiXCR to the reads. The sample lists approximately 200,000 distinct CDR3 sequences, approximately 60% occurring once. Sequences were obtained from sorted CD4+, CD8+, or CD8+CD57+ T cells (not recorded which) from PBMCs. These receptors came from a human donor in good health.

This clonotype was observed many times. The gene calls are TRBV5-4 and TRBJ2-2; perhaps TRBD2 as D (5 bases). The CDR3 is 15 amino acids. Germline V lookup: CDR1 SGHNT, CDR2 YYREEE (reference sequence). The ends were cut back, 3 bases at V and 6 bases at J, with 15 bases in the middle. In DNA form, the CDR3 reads TGTGCCAGCAGCTCGACCGGGATAGTTTCCGGGGAGCTGTTTTTT. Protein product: CASSSTGIVSGELFF.

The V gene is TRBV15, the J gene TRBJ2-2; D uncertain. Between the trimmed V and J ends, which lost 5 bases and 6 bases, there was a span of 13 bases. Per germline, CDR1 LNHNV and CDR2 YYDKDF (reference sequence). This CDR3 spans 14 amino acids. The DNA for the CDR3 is TGTGCCACCAGCCCAGATCCAATCGCCGGGGAGCTGTTTTTT. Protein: CATSPDPIAGELFF.

CDR3 protein: CASIPFRLGPGGSGELFF. The CDR3 DNA follows: TGTGCCAGCATCCCTTTCAGGCTGGGGCCAGGAGGATCCGGGGAGCTGTTTTTT. The V call is TRBV7-2, the J call TRBJ2-2; D could derive from TRBD1 or TRBD2 (5 bases each). Trimming left V 7 bases short and J 6 bases short, with 27 bases between. The CDR3 is made up of 18 amino acids. CDR1 is SGHTA and CDR2 is FQGNSA in the germline V gene.

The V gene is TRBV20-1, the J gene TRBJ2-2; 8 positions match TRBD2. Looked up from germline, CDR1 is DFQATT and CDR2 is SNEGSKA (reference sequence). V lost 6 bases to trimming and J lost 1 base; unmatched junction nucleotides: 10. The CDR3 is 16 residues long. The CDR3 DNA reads TGCAGTGCCAGGGCGTTCGGGAGGGAGAACACCGGGGAGCTGTTTTTT. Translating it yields CSARAFGRENTGELFF.

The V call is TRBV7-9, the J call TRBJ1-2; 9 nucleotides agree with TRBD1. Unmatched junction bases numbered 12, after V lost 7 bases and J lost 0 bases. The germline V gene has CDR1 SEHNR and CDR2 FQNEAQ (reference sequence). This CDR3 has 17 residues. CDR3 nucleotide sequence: TGTGCCAGCACAGGCCGGGGACAGGGCGAGACTAACTATGGCTACACCTTC. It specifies CASTGRGQGETNYGYTF.

CDR3 amino acids: CASTGPGNEQFF. The CDR3 bases are TGTGCCAGCACAGGTCCGGGCAATGAGCAGTTCTTC. The chain couples TRBV2 to TRBJ2-1; no definite D call. The CDR3 covers 12 residues. The V gene's germline CDR1 is SNHLY and CDR2 FYNNEI. With 7 bases removed from V and 6 bases from J, the gap between germline ends came to 10 bases.

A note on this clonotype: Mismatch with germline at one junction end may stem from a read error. In DNA form, the CDR3 reads TGTGCCAGCAGCGCCCGGGGGGGCTCCTACAATGACCAGTCCTTC. Amino acid sequence: CASSARGGSYNDQSF. The chain couples TRBV7-2 to TRBJ2-1; 8 nucleotides line up with TRBD2. Germline lookup yields CDR1 SGHTA and CDR2 FQGNSA. CDR3 size: 15 residues.

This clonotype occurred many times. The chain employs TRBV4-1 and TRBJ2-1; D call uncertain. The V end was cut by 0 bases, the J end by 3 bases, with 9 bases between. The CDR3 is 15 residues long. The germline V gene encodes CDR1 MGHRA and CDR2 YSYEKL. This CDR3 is CASSQDGGFYNEQFF. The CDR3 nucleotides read TGCGCCAGCAGCCAAGATGGCGGATTCTACAATGAGCAGTTCTTC.

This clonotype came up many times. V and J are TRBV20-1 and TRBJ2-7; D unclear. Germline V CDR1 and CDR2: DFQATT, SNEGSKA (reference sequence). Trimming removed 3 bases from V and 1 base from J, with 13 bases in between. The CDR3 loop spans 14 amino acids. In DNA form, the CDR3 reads TGCAGTGCTAGGCCCGGGTTGGGGTCCTACGAGCAGTACTTC. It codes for CSARPGLGSYEQYF.

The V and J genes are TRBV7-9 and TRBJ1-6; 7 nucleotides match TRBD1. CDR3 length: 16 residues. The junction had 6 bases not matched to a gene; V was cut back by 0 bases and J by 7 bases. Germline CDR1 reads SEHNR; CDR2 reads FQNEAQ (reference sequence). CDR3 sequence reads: CASSLAAGQPNSPLHF. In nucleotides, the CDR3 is TGTGCCAGCAGCTTAGCCGCGGGACAGCCCAATTCACCCCTCCACTTT. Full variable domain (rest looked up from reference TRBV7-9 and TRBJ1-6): DTGVSQNPRHKITKRGQNVTFRCDPISEHNRLYWYRQTLGQGPEFLTYFQNEAQLEKSRLLSDRFSAERPKGSFSTLEIQRTEQGDSAMYLCASSLAAGQPNSPLHFGNGTRLTVT.

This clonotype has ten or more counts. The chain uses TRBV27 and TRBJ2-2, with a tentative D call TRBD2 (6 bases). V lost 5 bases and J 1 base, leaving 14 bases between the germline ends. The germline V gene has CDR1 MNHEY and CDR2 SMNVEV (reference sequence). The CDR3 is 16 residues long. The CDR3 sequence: CASSVSGTGNTGELFF. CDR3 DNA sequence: TGTGCCAGCAGTGTCTCCGGGACTGGGAACACCGGGGAGCTGTTTTTT.

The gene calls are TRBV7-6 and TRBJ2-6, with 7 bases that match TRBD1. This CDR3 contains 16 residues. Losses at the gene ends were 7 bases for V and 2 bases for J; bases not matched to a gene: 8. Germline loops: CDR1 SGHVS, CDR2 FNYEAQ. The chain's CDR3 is CASTTSTGAGANVLTF. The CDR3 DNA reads TGTGCCAGCACCACATCAACAGGGGCTGGGGCCAACGTCCTGACTTTC.

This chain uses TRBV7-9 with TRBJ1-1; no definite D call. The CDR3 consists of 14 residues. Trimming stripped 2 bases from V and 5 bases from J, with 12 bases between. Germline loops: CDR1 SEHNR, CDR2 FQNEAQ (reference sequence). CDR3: CASSLLPDGTEAFF. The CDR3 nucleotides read TGTGCCAGCAGCTTACTCCCGGATGGGACTGAAGCTTTCTTT. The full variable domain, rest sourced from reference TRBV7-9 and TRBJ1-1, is DTGVSQNPRHKITKRGQNVTFRCDPISEHNRLYWYRQTLGQGPEFLTYFQNEAQLEKSRLLSDRFSAERPKGSFSTLEIQRTEQGDSAMYLCASSLLPDGTEAFFGQGTRLTVV.

CDR3 in DNA: TGTGCCAGCAGTGCTTCAACCTTTGGGCCCCAGCATTTT. Translation gives CASSASTFGPQHF. The V call is TRBV2, the J call TRBJ1-5; D remains unclear. Germline loops: CDR1 SNHLY, CDR2 FYNNEI. V was shortened by 4 bases and J by 9 bases, with 13 bases between the two germline ends. CDR3 length: 13 amino acids.

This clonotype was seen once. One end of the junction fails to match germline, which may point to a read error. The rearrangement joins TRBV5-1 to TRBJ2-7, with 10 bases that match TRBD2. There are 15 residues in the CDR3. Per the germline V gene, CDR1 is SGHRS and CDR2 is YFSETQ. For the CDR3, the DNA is TGCGCCAGCAGCGCTAGCGGGAGTTTTTCCTCCGAGCAGTACTTC. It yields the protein CASSASGSFSSEQYF.

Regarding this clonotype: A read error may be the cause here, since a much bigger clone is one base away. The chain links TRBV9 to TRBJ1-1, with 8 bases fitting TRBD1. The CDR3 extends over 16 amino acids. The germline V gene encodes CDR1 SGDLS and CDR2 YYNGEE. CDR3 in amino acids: CTSSWGGAGGNTEAFF. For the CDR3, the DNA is TGTACCAGCAGCTGGGGGGGGGCAGGGGGCAACACTGAAGCTTTCTTT.

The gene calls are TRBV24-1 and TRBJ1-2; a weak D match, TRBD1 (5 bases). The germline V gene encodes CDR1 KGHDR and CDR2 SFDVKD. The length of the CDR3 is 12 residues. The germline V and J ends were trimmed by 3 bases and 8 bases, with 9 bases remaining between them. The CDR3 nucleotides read TGTGCCACCAGTGATCTACAGGCGGGCTACACCTTC. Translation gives CATSDLQAGYTF.

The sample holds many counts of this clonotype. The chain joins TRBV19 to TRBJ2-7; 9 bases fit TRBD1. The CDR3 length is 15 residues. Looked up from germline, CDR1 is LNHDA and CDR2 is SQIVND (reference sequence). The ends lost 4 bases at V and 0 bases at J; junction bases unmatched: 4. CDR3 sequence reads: CASSTWTGDSYEQYF. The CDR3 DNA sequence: TGTGCCAGTAGTACTTGGACAGGGGACTCCTACGAGCAGTACTTC.

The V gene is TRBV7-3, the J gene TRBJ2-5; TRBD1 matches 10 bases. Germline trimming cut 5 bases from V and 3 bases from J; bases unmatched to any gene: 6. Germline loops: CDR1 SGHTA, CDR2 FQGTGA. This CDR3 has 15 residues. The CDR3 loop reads CASSPRTGGEETQYF. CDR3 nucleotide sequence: TGTGCCAGCAGCCCTAGGACAGGGGGTGAAGAGACCCAGTACTTC.

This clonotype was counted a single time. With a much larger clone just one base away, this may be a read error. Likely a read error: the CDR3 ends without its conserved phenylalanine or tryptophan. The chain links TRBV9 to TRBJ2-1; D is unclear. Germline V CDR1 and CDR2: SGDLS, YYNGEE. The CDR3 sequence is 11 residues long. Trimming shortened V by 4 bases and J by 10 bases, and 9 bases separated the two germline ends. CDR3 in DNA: TGTGCCAGCAGCCAAGGCCAAGAGCAGTTCTCC. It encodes CASSQGQEQFS.

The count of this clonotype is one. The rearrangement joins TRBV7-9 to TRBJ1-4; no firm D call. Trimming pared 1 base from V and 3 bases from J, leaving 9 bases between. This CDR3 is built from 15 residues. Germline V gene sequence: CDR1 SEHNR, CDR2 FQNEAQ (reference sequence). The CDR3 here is CASSLGRAANEKLFF. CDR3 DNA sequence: TGTGCCAGCAGCTTAGGACGGGCAGCTAATGAAAAACTGTTTTTT.

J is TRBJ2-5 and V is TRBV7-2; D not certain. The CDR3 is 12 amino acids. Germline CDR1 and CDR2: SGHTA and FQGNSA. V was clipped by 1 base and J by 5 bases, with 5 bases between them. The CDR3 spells CASSLVVETQYF. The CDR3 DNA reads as TGTGCCAGCAGCTTAGTCGTTGAGACCCAGTACTTC.

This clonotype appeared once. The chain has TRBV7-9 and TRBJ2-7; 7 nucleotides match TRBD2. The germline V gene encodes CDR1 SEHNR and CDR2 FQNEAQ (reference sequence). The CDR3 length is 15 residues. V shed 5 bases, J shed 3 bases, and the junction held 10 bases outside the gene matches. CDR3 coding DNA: TGTGCCAGCAGCCCAGGACCCTCGGGAGGCTACGAGCAGTACTTC. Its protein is CASSPGPSGGYEQYF.

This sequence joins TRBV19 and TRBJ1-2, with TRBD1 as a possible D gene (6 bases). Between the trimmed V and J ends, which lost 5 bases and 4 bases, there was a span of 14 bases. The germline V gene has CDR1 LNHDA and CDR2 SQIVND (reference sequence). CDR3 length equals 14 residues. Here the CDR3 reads CASSSATGGYGYTF. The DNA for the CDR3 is TGTGCCAGTAGTTCCGCGACAGGTGGCTATGGCTACACCTTC.

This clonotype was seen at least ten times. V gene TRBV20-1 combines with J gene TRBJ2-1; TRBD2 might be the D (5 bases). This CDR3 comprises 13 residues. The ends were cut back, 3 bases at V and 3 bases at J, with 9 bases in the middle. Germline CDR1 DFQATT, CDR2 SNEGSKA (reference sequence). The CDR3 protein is CSASLTNYNEQFF. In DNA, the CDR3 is TGCAGTGCTAGTTTGACTAACTACAATGAGCAGTTCTTC.